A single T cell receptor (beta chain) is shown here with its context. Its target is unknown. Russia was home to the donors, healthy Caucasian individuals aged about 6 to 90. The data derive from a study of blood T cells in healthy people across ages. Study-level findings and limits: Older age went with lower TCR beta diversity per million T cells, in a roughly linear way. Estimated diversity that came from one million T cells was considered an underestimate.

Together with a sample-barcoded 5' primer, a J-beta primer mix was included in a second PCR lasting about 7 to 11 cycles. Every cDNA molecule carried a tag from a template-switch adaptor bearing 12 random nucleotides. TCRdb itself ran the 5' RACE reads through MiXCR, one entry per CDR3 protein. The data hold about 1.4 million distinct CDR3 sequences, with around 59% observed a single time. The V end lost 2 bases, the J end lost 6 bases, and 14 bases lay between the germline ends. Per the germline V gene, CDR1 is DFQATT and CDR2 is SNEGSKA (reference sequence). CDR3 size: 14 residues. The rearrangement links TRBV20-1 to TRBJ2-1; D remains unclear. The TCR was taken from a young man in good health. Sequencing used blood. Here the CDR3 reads CSARPQDRINEQFF. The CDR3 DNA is TGCAGTGCTAGACCCCAGGACCGTATCAATGAGCAGTTCTTC.